The 4 T cell receptor beta chains reported below all come from one sample, sequenced in a study of shared clonotypes between healthy human individuals. Some clones are missing from TCRdb's copy, which holds only in-frame ones; the method was immunoSEQ multiplex PCR. The data contain fewer than 650,000 clones, around three quarters of them singletons. Sequenced: PBMCs. The receptors come from a woman in her 40s in good health. Some clones in this sample may be carry-over from other donors' samples.

The chain uses TRBV7-2 and TRBJ2-1; D is unclear. Trimming took off 1 base at V and 0 bases at J, with 7 bases between the two ends. The germline V gene has CDR1 SGHTA and CDR2 FQGNSA. This CDR3 has 15 amino acids. The CDR3 is CASSLEQSSYNEQFF. The DNA for the CDR3 is TGTGCCAGCAGCTTAGAGCAGAGCTCCTACAATGAGCAGTTCTTC. Full variable domain (rest looked up from reference TRBV7-2 and TRBJ2-1): GAGVSQSPSNKVTEKGKDVELRCDPISGHTALYWYRQSLGQGLEFLIYFQGNSAPDKSGLPSDRFSAERTGGSVSTLTIQRTQQEDSAVYLCASSLEQSSYNEQFFGPGTRLTVL.

This clone was observed a handful of times. The chain carries TRBV29-1 and TRBJ2-4; perhaps TRBD1 as D (6 bases). There are 12 residues in the CDR3. CDR1 SQVTM and CDR2 ANQGSEA come from the germline V gene. V lost 7 bases, J lost 6 bases, and 13 bases lay in between. CDR3 in DNA: TGCAGCGCCGAACAGGGAAGAAACATTCAGTACTTC. It translates to CSAEQGRNIQYF. Drawing the rest from reference TRBV29-1 and TRBJ2-4, the complete variable domain is SAVISQKPSRDICQRGTSLTIQCQVDSQVTMMFWYRQQPGQSLTLIATANQGSEATYESGFVIDKFPISRPNLTFSTLTVSNMSPEDSSIYLCSAEQGRNIQYFGAGTRLSVL.

The gene calls are TRBV7-9 and TRBJ1-1, with 7 bases lining up with TRBD1. The CDR3 contains 15 residues. V dropped 0 bases and J dropped 4; count of bases not matched to a gene: 5. Germline lookup yields CDR1 SEHNR and CDR2 FQNEAQ (reference sequence). Here the CDR3 reads CASSLALQGGTEAFF. CDR3 nucleotide sequence: TGTGCCAGCAGCTTAGCGCTCCAGGGGGGCACTGAAGCTTTCTTT.

This chain joins TRBV11-2 and TRBJ2-3; D might be TRBD2 (5 bases). Trimming took 5 bases from V and 8 from J, leaving 17 bases between them. The CDR3 consists of 14 residues. Germline CDR1 and CDR2: SGHAT and FQNNGV. CDR3 region: CASSLTTLGSTQYF. In DNA form, the CDR3 reads TGTGCCAGCAGCCTGACGACATTGGGGAGTACGCAGTATTTT.